The 18 T cell receptor beta chains reported below all come from one sample, sequenced in a study of blood T cells in healthy people across ages. Sample-barcoded 5' priming and a J-beta primer mix drove a second PCR of roughly 7 to 11 cycles. TCRdb called the 5' RACE reads again in MiXCR, with one record for every CDR3 protein. The repertoire has 800,000 or so distinct CDR3 sequences, around half of them found once; the top ten carry roughly 20%. Source material: blood. The source is a man aged 80 or over in good health.

A single count supports this clonotype. The rearrangement joins TRBV12-3 or TRBV12-4 to TRBJ2-5; 14 bases line up with TRBD2. The junction had 16 bases not matched to a gene; V was cut back by 5 bases and J by 5 bases. The CDR3 loop spans 19 amino acids. For the CDR3, the DNA is TGTGCCAGCAGTCCCGGGACTAGCGGGGGACGGGCTGCTTACGAGACCCAGTACTTC. Protein sequence: CASSPGTSGGRAAYETQYF.

Only a few counts were recorded for this clonotype. The chain joins TRBV12-3 or TRBV12-4 to TRBJ1-5, with 7 bases that match TRBD1. Trimming took 6 bases from V and 0 from J; bases not matched to a gene: 8. The CDR3 runs to 16 residues. The CDR3 DNA sequence: TGTGCCAGCAGCAAGACAGGGTTTTCTAGCAATCAGCCCCAGCATTTT. Translated, it gives CASSKTGFSSNQPQHF.

The chain combines TRBV2 with TRBJ2-3, with unresolved D. The V gene's germline CDR1 is SNHLY and CDR2 FYNNEI. V was cut by 7 bases and J by 6 bases, with 11 bases left in between. The CDR3 covers 12 residues. The DNA of the CDR3 is TGTGCCAGCATAGGCCACCCTGATACGCAGTATTTT. As protein: CASIGHPDTQYF.

The V gene is TRBV11-3, the J gene TRBJ2-4; 11 bases line up with TRBD1. This CDR3 comprises 16 residues. CDR1 is SGHNT, CDR2 YENEEA, per germline. Losses at the gene ends were 5 bases for V and 7 bases for J; bases not matched to a gene: 10. CDR3 in DNA: TGTGCCAGCAGCCAGAGGACAGGGGGCGAAGTGAACATTCAGTACTTC. It translates to CASSQRTGGEVNIQYF.

This clonotype was counted a few times. This chain links TRBV12-3 or TRBV12-4 with TRBJ2-3; possibly TRBD2 for D (7 bases). The CDR3 length is 16 residues. Trimming took 6 bases from V and 2 from J, leaving 18 bases between them. This chain's CDR3 is CASSNRGGGVTDTQYF. The CDR3 DNA is TGTGCCAGCAGCAATAGGGGAGGGGGGGTCACAGATACGCAGTATTTT.

In regard to this clonotype: The junction and the germline gene differ at one end; a read error may be behind it. The V gene is TRBV7-2, the J gene TRBJ2-3, with D possibly being TRBD2 (6 bases). Germline CDR1 is SGHTA and CDR2 is FQGNSA. The CDR3 covers 15 residues. Here the CDR3 reads CVSSMGGRSTDTQYF. CDR3 nucleotides: TGTGTCAGCAGCATGGGTGGGAGGAGCACAGATACGCAGTATTTT.

V usage is TRBV2 and J usage is TRBJ1-5, with D possibly being TRBD1 (5 bases). There are 13 residues in the CDR3. CDR1 is SNHLY and CDR2 is FYNNEI in the germline V gene. V shed 7 bases and J shed 4 bases, with 11 bases lying between them. The DNA of the CDR3 is TGTGCCAGCACCAGGGCCCTGAATCAGCCCCAGCATTTT. Its translation: CASTRALNQPQHF.

The chain has TRBV10-3 and TRBJ2-4, with D tentatively TRBD1 (5 bases). The V end was cut by 3 bases, the J end by 1 base, with 10 bases between. Germline V gene data show CDR1 as ENHRY and CDR2 as SYGVKD. This CDR3 has 15 residues. The CDR3 is CAISDKGMAKNIQYF. CDR3 nucleotide sequence: TGTGCCATCAGTGATAAGGGGATGGCCAAAAACATTCAGTACTTC.

This clonotype showed up many times. The rearrangement uses TRBV7-2 and TRBJ2-1; 11 bases align to TRBD2. V shed 5 bases and J 4 bases; nucleotides not matched to a gene: 4. This CDR3 is built from 15 residues. Per germline, CDR1 SGHTA and CDR2 FQGNSA. Here the CDR3 DNA reads TGTGCCAGCAGCCCACTAGCGGGAGAGTACAATGAGCAGTTCTTC. This gives the protein CASSPLAGEYNEQFF. The complete variable domain, with remaining parts taken from reference TRBV7-2 and TRBJ2-1, reads GAGVSQSPSNKVTEKGKDVELRCDPISGHTALYWYRQSLGQGLEFLIYFQGNSAPDKSGLPSDRFSAERTGGSVSTLTIQRTQQEDSAVYLCASSPLAGEYNEQFFGPGTRLTVL.

The chain is built from TRBV7-3 and TRBJ2-7; D might be TRBD1 (6 bases). The germline V gene encodes CDR1 SGHTA and CDR2 FQGTGA. The ends were cut back, 4 bases at V and 4 bases at J, with 17 bases in the middle. The CDR3 is made up of 15 amino acids. CDR3 sequence reads: CASSWGHGNVYEQYF. The CDR3 bases are TGTGCCAGCAGCTGGGGACACGGGAACGTATACGAGCAGTACTTC.

In this sample, this clonotype turned up many times. The CDR3 is CASSFDGLAGGSNEQFF. DNA of the CDR3: TGCGCCAGCAGCTTCGATGGACTAGCGGGAGGGAGCAATGAGCAGTTCTTC. J is TRBJ2-1 and V is TRBV5-1, with TRBD2 identical over 15 bases. The CDR3 runs to 17 residues. Germline CDR1 SGHRS, CDR2 YFSETQ. Unmatched junction bases numbered 6, after V lost 2 bases and J lost 6 bases.

The genes are TRBV29-1 and TRBJ2-1; maybe TRBD2 (6 bases). CDR3 length equals 14 residues. With 7 bases removed from V and 6 bases from J, the gap between germline ends came to 19 bases. Germline lookup yields CDR1 SQVTM and CDR2 ANQGSEA. The CDR3 sequence: CSALRGTWVNEQFF. CDR3 DNA: TGCAGCGCACTCCGCGGGACTTGGGTCAATGAGCAGTTCTTC.

Comment on this clonotype: This may stem from a read error, because a much larger clone lies one nucleotide away. The genes are TRBV30 and TRBJ2-1; tentatively, D is TRBD2 (5 bases). This CDR3 region has 11 residues. The germline gives CDR1 GTSNPN, CDR2 SVGIG (reference sequence). Here the CDR3 DNA reads TGTGCCGGGAGTTGGAACAATGAGCAGTTCTTC. The encoded protein is CAGSWNNEQFF.

The chain links TRBV15 to TRBJ2-5; D is perhaps TRBD1 (6 bases). The CDR3 is 15 residues long. The V end was cut by 0 bases, the J end by 1 base, with 9 bases between. Germline CDR1 and CDR2: LNHNV and YYDKDF (reference sequence). CDR3 region: CATSRERTAQETQYF. The CDR3 bases are TGTGCCACCAGCAGAGAAAGGACAGCCCAAGAGACCCAGTACTTC.

This rearrangement joins TRBV5-5 to TRBJ2-2; D is undetermined. Trimming stripped 2 bases from V and 6 bases from J, with 17 bases between. The CDR3 consists of 16 residues. Germline V CDR1 and CDR2: SGHKS, YYEKEE (reference sequence). The CDR3 nucleotides read TGTGCCAGCAGCTTTCCAGCCCTGGCCGGGTCCGGGGAGCTGTTTTTT. Translated, it gives CASSFPALAGSGELFF.

In the case of this clonotype: One junction end disagrees with the germline gene, perhaps due to a read error. The chain carries TRBV7-2 and TRBJ1-5; 7 nucleotides align to TRBD1. Germline V lookup: CDR1 SGHTA, CDR2 FQGNSA. The CDR3 is 14 amino acids. CDR3 region: CASSDRQGNKPQHF. The DNA of the CDR3 is TGTGCCAGCAGCGACCGACAGGGCAATAAGCCCCAGCATTTT.

In its sample, this clonotype was seen a few times. The chain uses TRBV15 and TRBJ2-7; TRBD1 matches 8 bases. The CDR3 consists of 15 residues. V shed 1 base, J shed 7 bases, and the junction held 9 bases outside the gene matches. Germline V lookup: CDR1 LNHNV, CDR2 YYDKDF (reference sequence). The chain's CDR3 is CATSRGGQGAREQYF. CDR3 in DNA: TGTGCCACCAGCAGAGGTGGGCAGGGGGCACGAGAGCAGTACTTC.

A few counts support this clonotype. The V call is TRBV28, the J call TRBJ2-7; D unresolved. CDR3 length equals 12 residues. The V gene lost 6 bases and the J gene lost 6 bases, with 12 bases spanning the gap. Germline CDR1 MDHEN, CDR2 SYDVKM. This CDR3 is CASRDSGGEQYF. In DNA, the CDR3 is TGTGCCAGCAGGGATTCAGGCGGCGAGCAGTACTTC. The variable domain in full, with the rest retrieved from reference TRBV28 and TRBJ2-7, is DVKVTQSSRYLVKRTGEKVFLECVQDMDHENMFWYRQDPGLGLRLIYFSYDVKMKEKGDIPEGYSVSREKKERFSLILESASTNQTSMYLCASRDSGGEQYFGPGTRLTVT.